Below are 19 T cell receptor beta chains sequenced from a single sample in a study of blood T cells in healthy people across ages. A J-beta primer mix and a sample-barcoded 5' primer were used in a second PCR of about 7 to 12 cycles. TCRdb fed the 5' RACE reads into MiXCR, producing one record per CDR3 protein. Of roughly 730,000 distinct CDR3 sequences listed, 45% to 70% are singletons. Input material: blood. These receptors were collected from a man in his forties in good health.

The genes are TRBV9 and TRBJ2-7; 9 bases agree with TRBD1. Germline-derived CDR1 and CDR2 are SGDLS and YYNGEE. Trimming cost V 4 bases and J 5 bases; bases outside gene matches: 13. The CDR3 runs to 16 residues. The CDR3 protein is CASSLSGGTGSHEQYF. CDR3 sequence (DNA): TGTGCCAGCAGCCTAAGTGGAGGGACAGGGTCCCACGAGCAGTACTTC.

The chain has TRBV7-2 and TRBJ1-4, with a tentative D call TRBD1 (5 bases). V was clipped by 1 base and J by 8 bases, with 11 bases between them. This CDR3 has 14 residues. Germline CDR1 and CDR2: SGHTA and FQGNSA. CDR3 region: CASSLVGEGEKLFF. CDR3 nucleotide sequence: TGTGCCAGCAGCTTAGTGGGGGAGGGAGAAAAACTGTTTTTT. The entire variable domain, with the rest obtained from reference TRBV7-2 and TRBJ1-4, is as follows: GAGVSQSPSNKVTEKGKDVELRCDPISGHTALYWYRQSLGQGLEFLIYFQGNSAPDKSGLPSDRFSAERTGGSVSTLTIQRTQQEDSAVYLCASSLVGEGEKLFFGSGTQLSVL.

This clonotype was picked up a small number of times. The V gene is TRBV6-5, the J gene TRBJ2-3; TRBD2 aligns across 8 bases. Germline trimming cut 8 bases from V and 4 bases from J; bases unmatched to any gene: 11. Germline assignment: CDR1 MNHEY and CDR2 SVGAGI. The CDR3 consists of 15 residues. The CDR3 spells CASRPQRESADTQYF. The CDR3 DNA sequence: TGTGCCAGCCGCCCCCAGCGGGAGTCTGCAGATACGCAGTATTTT.

This clonotype was seen only a few times. The chain couples TRBV27 to TRBJ2-7, with a possible D match to TRBD1 (5 bases). The CDR3 covers 13 residues. V lost 2 bases to trimming and J lost 0 bases, with 5 bases between them. The germline gives CDR1 MNHEY, CDR2 SMNVEV (reference sequence). The CDR3 protein is CASSLQGSYEQYF. The CDR3 DNA reads TGTGCCAGCAGTTTACAGGGCTCCTACGAGCAGTACTTC.

The V and J genes are TRBV20-1 and TRBJ2-5; D call uncertain. With 4 bases removed from V and 1 base from J, the gap between germline ends came to 13 bases. The germline V gene has CDR1 DFQATT and CDR2 SNEGSKA (reference sequence). The CDR3 sequence is 14 residues long. In DNA, the CDR3 is TGCAGTGCTATTTTTGGCCATGGCCAAGAGACCCAGTACTTC. This sequence encodes CSAIFGHGQETQYF.

This clonotype was counted only a few times. The chain links TRBV7-2 to TRBJ2-5, with D possibly matching TRBD1 (5 bases). The CDR3 runs to 14 residues. Between the trimmed V and J ends, which lost 3 bases and 2 bases, there was a span of 10 bases. Germline V gene data show CDR1 as SGHTA and CDR2 as FQGNSA. The CDR3 nucleotides read TGTGCCAGCAGCTTCCGACAGCGACAAGAGACCCAGTACTTC. Translating it yields CASSFRQRQETQYF.

The genes are TRBV9 and TRBJ1-2, with a tentative D call TRBD1 (6 bases). Germline lookup yields CDR1 SGDLS and CDR2 YYNGEE. The V end lost 7 bases, the J end lost 4 bases, and 17 bases lay between the germline ends. The CDR3 loop spans 14 amino acids. The CDR3 sequence is CASGSGVGGYGYTF. The DNA for the CDR3 is TGTGCCAGCGGTTCAGGGGTCGGTGGCTATGGCTACACCTTC.

The chain carries TRBV6-6 and TRBJ1-5, with 7 bases lining up with TRBD1. The germline CDR1 and CDR2 sequences are MNHNY and SVGAGI (reference sequence). V lost 6 bases to trimming and J lost 0 bases; unmatched junction nucleotides: 5. This CDR3 region has 15 residues. CDR3 nucleotides: TGTGCCAGCAGCACCGGGACAGTTAGCAATCAGCCCCAGCATTTT. Its translation: CASSTGTVSNQPQHF.

The rearrangement uses TRBV6-1 and TRBJ2-3; D assignment may be TRBD1 or TRBD2 (6 bases each). V lost 4 bases, J lost 0 bases, and 11 bases lay in between. In germline, CDR1 is MNHNS, CDR2 SASEGT. The CDR3 covers 15 residues. The CDR3 nucleotides are TGTGCCAGCAGTGGCGGGACACAAAGCACAGATACGCAGTATTTT. Translation: CASSGGTQSTDTQYF.

The chain recombines TRBV7-7 with TRBJ2-5, with 7 bases identical to TRBD1. The CDR3 is 15 amino acids. Germline CDR1 reads SSHAT; CDR2 reads FNYEAQ (reference sequence). V lost 4 bases, J lost 3 bases, and 8 bases stayed unmatched. CDR3 sequence (DNA): TGTGCCAGCAGCTCCTCCCGGGACAGAGAAGAGACCCAGTACTTC. Translated: CASSSSRDREETQYF.

The chain has TRBV13 and TRBJ2-7; D call uncertain. Germline CDR1 PRHDT, CDR2 FYEKMQ (reference sequence). This CDR3 comprises 10 residues. V gave up 8 bases and J gave up 7 bases, with 9 bases separating them. For the CDR3, the DNA is TGTGCCAGCGTGGGGTATGAGCAGTACTTC. Translated, it gives CASVGYEQYF.

This clonotype has at least ten counts. The CDR3 sequence: CSAPGLADYEQYF. CDR3 in DNA: TGCAGTGCCCCGGGACTAGCGGACTACGAGCAGTACTTC. V gene TRBV20-1 combines with J gene TRBJ2-7; 11 bases line up with TRBD2. In germline, CDR1 is DFQATT, CDR2 SNEGSKA (reference sequence). The CDR3 loop spans 13 amino acids. The ends lost 6 bases at V and 3 bases at J; junction bases unmatched: 4.

V is TRBV3-1 and J is TRBJ2-1, with 11 bases matching TRBD2. CDR3 size: 17 residues. After removal of 2 bases from V and 0 bases from J, the junction contained 3 bases not matched to a gene. The germline V gene has CDR1 LGHDT and CDR2 YNNKEL (reference sequence). CDR3 sequence: CASSQTTSGSSYNEQFF. CDR3 sequence (DNA): TGTGCCAGCAGCCAAACTACTAGCGGGAGCTCCTACAATGAGCAGTTCTTC.

This clonotype was observed a single time. This chain links TRBV7-9 with TRBJ2-7, with 9 bases aligning to TRBD1. With the DNA end fitting TRBJ2-5 better, the J assignment may be wrong. The CDR3 has 16 amino acids. The germline V gene encodes CDR1 SEHNR and CDR2 FQNEAQ (reference sequence). The CDR3 region has the DNA TGTGCCAGCAGTTTAACTCCGGGACAGGGTTTTGAGACCCAGTACTTC. It is translated as CASSLTPGQGFETQYF.

The rearrangement links TRBV6-2 or TRBV6-3 to TRBJ2-3, with 9 bases that match TRBD2. Germline V CDR1 and CDR2: MNHEY, SVGEGT. The CDR3 sequence is 16 residues long. The V and J ends lost 7 bases and 2 bases, in that order; junction bases with no gene match: 10. The CDR3 here is CASTKRAGGLTDTQYF. CDR3 in DNA: TGTGCCAGCACCAAAAGAGCGGGAGGCCTCACAGATACGCAGTATTTT.

J is TRBJ2-3 and V is TRBV7-3; 15 bases align to TRBD2. V gave up 5 bases and J gave up 11 bases; unmatched junction bases: 14. Germline lookup yields CDR1 SGHTA and CDR2 FQGTGA. This CDR3 is 17 amino acids long. CDR3 loop: CASSPPPGTSGGRLQYF. The CDR3 DNA sequence: TGTGCCAGCAGCCCCCCTCCCGGGACTAGCGGGGGGAGGCTGCAGTATTTT.

This sequence joins TRBV21-1 and TRBJ1-6. TRBV21-1 is described as a pseudogene. The CDR3 consists of 15 residues. CDR3 bases: TGTGCCAGCAAGGACGGATGGCCCTATAATTCACCCCTCCACTTT. As protein: CASKDGWPYNSPLHF.

This clonotype was recorded only once. The DNA for the CDR3 is TGCGCCAGCAGCCACGAAACCGGGACAGGGCACGAGACCCAGTACTTC. It is translated as CASSHETGTGHETQYF. The chain recombines TRBV4-1 with TRBJ2-7; 9 nucleotides align to TRBD1. The better agreement between TRBJ2-5 and the DNA end casts doubt on the J call. Germline-derived CDR1 and CDR2 are MGHRA and YSYEKL. The CDR3 runs to 16 residues.

The V gene is TRBV24-1, the J gene TRBJ2-3; D is uncertain. Germline loops: CDR1 KGHDR, CDR2 SFDVKD. The CDR3 extends over 20 amino acids. V was trimmed by 3 bases and J by 0 bases, leaving 24 bases between them. The DNA of the CDR3 is TGTGCCACCAGTGATCCGCGGTTTGGCCGTTTCAAATCTAGCACAGATACGCAGTATTTT. Its translation is CATSDPRFGRFKSSTDTQYF.